The rows below give T cell receptor beta chains drawn from one sample of a study of blood T cell repertoires in COVID-19. Measured with immunoSEQ multiplex PCR; TCRdb has only the in-frame clones, and not every one. The sample records approximately 26,000 clones, over 90% being singletons. Sequencing was carried out using peripheral blood. The receptor source for this set is a human donor in a cohort sampled during active COVID-19. CDR3s include the opening cysteine and the closing phenylalanine or tryptophan. The D gene is left open where the match is weak. Size is omitted from some rows. Given values are once, few, many or a class for expanded clones.

J,D,size,V,DNA,CDR3
TRBJ2-1,.,.,TRBV5-1,TGCGCCAGCAGCCTACTAGCCAATGAGCAGTTCTTC,CASSLLANEQFF
TRBJ1-1,TRBD1,.,TRBV5-1,TGCGCCAGCAGAACCTCAGGGGGCGCTGGCACTGAAGCTTTCTTT,CASRTSGGAGTEAFF
TRBJ2-7,TRBD1,.,TRBV6-4,TGTGCCAGCTCGGCCGGGACAGGGGGAGGCGAGCAGTACTTC,CASSAGTGGGEQYF
TRBJ2-3,TRBD2,.,TRBV10-1,TGCGCCAGCAGTGATCGGGAGGATAGCACAGATACGCAGTATTTT,CASSDREDSTDTQYF
TRBJ1-5,.,.,TRBV28,TGTGCCAGCAGTTTACGAAGGGGATTTAGCAATCAGCCCCAGCATTTT,CASSLRRGFSNQPQHF
TRBJ2-5,TRBD1,.,TRBV5-8,TGTGCCAGCACGGGACAGGGAAGAAGGCAAGAGACCCAGTACTTC,CASTGQGRRQETQYF
TRBJ2-7,TRBD1,.,TRBV15,TGTGCCACCAGCAAAACCGGGACAGGGAGCTACGAGCAGTACTTC,CATSKTGTGSYEQYF
TRBJ2-6,TRBD1,.,TRBV5-4,TGTGCCAGCAGCCGCCGTGGGACAGGGTTCTCTGGGGCCAACGTCCTGACTTTC,CASSRRGTGFSGANVLTF
TRBJ2-7,.,.,TRBV5-1,TGCGCCAGCAGCTTGGCAGGGCACGAGCAGTACTTC,CASSLAGHEQYF
TRBJ1-2,.,.,TRBV6-1,TGTGCCAGCAGTGAAGGGGCAGGGTTAAACTATGGCTACACCTTC,CASSEGAGLNYGYTF
TRBJ2-2,TRBD1,few,TRBV7-8,TGTGCCAGCAGCTACAGACAGGGGTTGGGGGAGCTGTTTTTT,CASSYRQGLGELFF
TRBJ2-7,.,.,TRBV6-5,TGTGCCAGCAGTTACGACAGGCTGTCCTACGAGCAGTACTTC,CASSYDRLSYEQYF
TRBJ2-5,.,.,TRBV6-6,TGTGCCAGCAGTCGACTTGGCGGGGTAGAAAACCAAGAGACCCAGTACTTC,CASSRLGGVENQETQYF
TRBJ1-6,.,once,TRBV6-5,TGTGCCAGCTCTATCAGTATGACAACTAATTCACCCCTCCACTTT,CASSISMTTNSPLHF
TRBJ2-1,.,.,TRBV4-1,TGCGCCAGCAGCCAAGACGTGCGCAGCGATGAGCAGTTCTTC,CASSQDVRSDEQFF
TRBJ2-1,.,.,TRBV2,TGTGCCAGCAGTGTAACCGGACAGCTCTCCTACAATGAGCAGTTCTTC,CASSVTGQLSYNEQFF
TRBJ1-1,.,.,TRBV6-1,TGTGCCAGCAGTGAAGCTATTACAGTGAACGCTGAAGCTTTCTTT,CASSEAITVNAEAFF
TRBJ1-4,.,.,TRBV6-5,TGTGCCAGCTTCACAGGGAATCTCGGGAATGAAAAACTGTTTTTT,CASFTGNLGNEKLFF
TRBJ2-5,TRBD1,.,TRBV27,TGTGCCAGCAGTTTCGGACAGGGCGTGCGGGAGACCCAGTACTTC,CASSFGQGVRETQYF
TRBJ2-7,.,.,TRBV6-1,TGTGCCAGCAGTGAAGGTTTAGGGAGCTCCTACGAGCAGTACTTC,CASSEGLGSSYEQYF
TRBJ2-3,.,.,TRBV14,TGTGCCAGCAGCCAAGGGACATATTCCACAGATACGCAGTATTTT,CASSQGTYSTDTQYF
TRBJ2-3,.,.,TRBV7-8,TGTGCCAGCAGCTTCGTTAGTAGCACAGATACGCAGTATTTT,CASSFVSSTDTQYF
TRBJ1-2,TRBD1,.,TRBV27,TGTGCCAGCAGTCTACGATCAGGGGGCGCGGGCTATGGCTACACCTTC,CASSLRSGGAGYGYTF
TRBJ1-3,.,.,TRBV7-2,TGTGCCAGCAGCGAACAGGGAACTGGAAACACCATATATTTT,CASSEQGTGNTIYF
TRBJ1-2,TRBD1,.,TRBV29-1,TGCAGCGTTGACAGGGGGCGTACCTATGGCTACACCTTC,CSVDRGRTYGYTF
TRBJ1-2,.,few,TRBV1,TGCACCAGCAGCCAAGACCAGGGGCGCGGCTATGGCTACACCTTC,CTSSQDQGRGYGYTF
TRBJ2-7,TRBD1,.,TRBV5-6,TGTGCCAGCAGCTTTTACAGGGGGATCCACGAGCAGTACTTC,CASSFYRGIHEQYF
TRBJ2-5,.,.,TRBV5-8,TGTGCCAGCAGCTTGGGGCGGATAGAGTCGGCCCAGTACTTC,CASSLGRIESAQYF
TRBJ2-1,TRBD1,.,TRBV3-1/TRBV3-2,TGTGCCAGCAGCCCAGGGACAGGGGGCTACAATGAGCAGTTCTTC,CASSPGTGGYNEQFF